The clone carrying this T cell receptor beta chain turned up a few times. The antigen is unknown. Other DNA sequences in this specimen translate into the identical CDR3. CDR3 size: 17 residues. Germline CDR1 and CDR2: SGHAT and FQDESV (reference sequence). V lost 1 base to trimming and J lost 1 base, with 17 bases between them. This record belongs to a study of Tregs in tolerant kidney transplant recipients. Study results and caveats: The most relevant donor-specific Treg TCRbeta repertoire apparently came from expansion with activated donor B cells. Findings come from small patient numbers and require larger validation.

The method was immunoSEQ multiplex PCR; TCRdb's version includes in-frame clones alone and lacks a portion of them. Of tens of thousands of clones listed, roughly 89% are singletons. The clonotype originates from a human donor in good health. The V call is TRBV11-1, the J call TRBJ2-7; no definite D call. The sequenced material came from CD4+ T cells from blood. The CDR3 DNA is TGTGCCAGCAGCTTAGGCGAATCCTCAACCCCTTCCTACGAGCAGTACTTC. This translates into CASSLGESSTPSYEQYF.